This is a list of T cell receptor beta chains from one sample in a study of cytomegalovirus exposure and HLA in healthy donors. Libraries were prepared by immunoSEQ multiplex PCR; TCRdb keeps only in-frame clonotypes and omits some of them. The repertoire holds approximately 200,000 clones, around 81% seen once, with around 2.1% in the top ten. Sequenced material: PBMCs. The receptor source for this set is a young woman in good health and CMV-seropositive. CDR3s include the opening cysteine and the closing phenylalanine or tryptophan. The D gene is left open where the match is weak. For some rows the clone size is stated as once, few or many, or as a class when expanded; others skip it.

J gene: TRBJ2-1
CDR3 length: 15
D gene: .
V gene: TRBV27
clone size: .
CDR3 DNA: TGTGCCAGCAGCCCAAGGACTTCCTCGGTTAATGAGCAGTTCTTC
CDR3 protein: CASSPRTSSVNEQFF

J gene: TRBJ2-1
CDR3 length: 16
D gene: TRBD1
V gene: TRBV5-1
clone size: .
CDR3 DNA: TGCGCCAGCAGCGTGGGACAGGCCAGCTCCTACAATGAGCAGTTCTTC
CDR3 protein: CASSVGQASSYNEQFF

J gene: TRBJ2-7
CDR3 length: 13
D gene: .
V gene: TRBV5-1
clone size: .
CDR3 DNA: TGCGCCAGCAGCTTGACACAGGGTTACGAGCAGTACTTC
CDR3 protein: CASSLTQGYEQYF

J gene: TRBJ1-3
CDR3 length: 17
D gene: .
V gene: TRBV7-9
clone size: .
CDR3 DNA: TGTGCCAGCAGCTTAGCCAGGGGAATCATCTCCGGAAACACCATATATTTT
CDR3 protein: CASSLARGIISGNTIYF

J gene: TRBJ2-1
CDR3 length: 12
D gene: .
V gene: TRBV19
clone size: .
CDR3 DNA: TGTGCCAGTAGCGGGGAGAGCAATGAGCAGTTCTTC
CDR3 protein: CASSGESNEQFF

J gene: TRBJ2-1
CDR3 length: 14
D gene: TRBD1
V gene: TRBV10-3
clone size: .
CDR3 DNA: TGTGCCATCGGTGGAGAGACAGGGGACAATGAGCAGTTCTTC
CDR3 protein: CAIGGETGDNEQFF

J gene: TRBJ2-3
CDR3 length: 14
D gene: .
V gene: TRBV7-9
clone size: .
CDR3 DNA: TGTGCCAGCAGCGAGGAAGTCTACACAGATACGCAGTATTTT
CDR3 protein: CASSEEVYTDTQYF

J gene: TRBJ2-1
CDR3 length: 15
D gene: .
V gene: TRBV5-6
clone size: few
CDR3 DNA: TGTGCCAGCAGCCAATGGTGGAGCTCCTACAATGAGCAGTTCTTC
CDR3 protein: CASSQWWSSYNEQFF

J gene: TRBJ1-1
CDR3 length: 16
D gene: TRBD1
V gene: TRBV11-3
clone size: .
CDR3 DNA: TGTGCCAGCAGCTTAGACTCCTGGACAGGGAACACTGAAGCTTTCTTT
CDR3 protein: CASSLDSWTGNTEAFF

J gene: TRBJ1-4
CDR3 length: 15
D gene: .
V gene: TRBV2
clone size: .
CDR3 DNA: TGTGCCAGCGGGAGACCCCGAGCCGGTGTCGGGAAACTGTTTTTT
CDR3 protein: CASGRPRAGVGKLFF

J gene: TRBJ2-5
CDR3 length: 13
D gene: .
V gene: TRBV7-3
clone size: .
CDR3 DNA: TGTGCCAGCAGCTTCCAGGGTCGGGAGACCCAGTACTTC
CDR3 protein: CASSFQGRETQYF

J gene: TRBJ2-5
CDR3 length: 18
D gene: .
V gene: TRBV4-1
clone size: .
CDR3 DNA: TGCGCCAGCAGCCAATCCCCCTGGAGGGGGGGCACGCCAGAGACCCAGTACTTC
CDR3 protein: CASSQSPWRGGTPETQYF

J gene: TRBJ2-7
CDR3 length: 15
D gene: TRBD1
V gene: TRBV28
clone size: .
CDR3 DNA: TGTGCCAGCAGTTTATGGGGGGACAGTACCTACGAGCAGTACTTC
CDR3 protein: CASSLWGDSTYEQYF

J gene: TRBJ2-4
CDR3 length: 12
D gene: TRBD1
V gene: TRBV2
clone size: .
CDR3 DNA: TGTGCCAGCAGTCAGGGGGCCAGCATTCAGTACTTC
CDR3 protein: CASSQGASIQYF

J gene: TRBJ1-2
CDR3 length: 14
D gene: .
V gene: TRBV5-4
clone size: .
CDR3 DNA: TGTGCCGGCAGCCCTCAGGGACATTACTATGGCTACACCTTC
CDR3 protein: CAGSPQGHYYGYTF

J gene: TRBJ1-2
CDR3 length: 12
D gene: .
V gene: TRBV18
clone size: once
CDR3 DNA: TGTGCCAGCTCACCGGGGGGCTATGGCTACACCTTC
CDR3 protein: CASSPGGYGYTF

J gene: TRBJ2-6
CDR3 length: 17
D gene: .
V gene: TRBV2
clone size: .
CDR3 DNA: TGTGCCAGCAAGGGCAGGGGTCCTATCTCTGGGGCCAACGTCCTGACTTTC
CDR3 protein: CASKGRGPISGANVLTF

J gene: TRBJ1-1
CDR3 length: 13
D gene: .
V gene: TRBV7-8
clone size: .
CDR3 DNA: TGTGCCACTAACTCTATGGGGGGCACTGAAGCTTTCTTT
CDR3 protein: CATNSMGGTEAFF

J gene: TRBJ1-2
CDR3 length: 16
D gene: .
V gene: TRBV5-1
clone size: once
CDR3 DNA: TGCGCCAGCAGCTCCCTGGAGGGAATTCTTAACTATGGCTACACCTTC
CDR3 protein: CASSSLEGILNYGYTF

J gene: TRBJ2-1
CDR3 length: 14
D gene: .
V gene: TRBV5-6
clone size: .
CDR3 DNA: TGTGCCAGCAGCCCCCGGACTCCGGGGGATGAGCAGTTCTTC
CDR3 protein: CASSPRTPGDEQFF

J gene: TRBJ2-1
CDR3 length: 15
D gene: TRBD1
V gene: TRBV12-5
clone size: .
CDR3 DNA: TGTGCTAGTGGGCGGCGGGACAGGGGGTTGAATGAGCAGTTCTTC
CDR3 protein: CASGRRDRGLNEQFF

J gene: TRBJ2-1
CDR3 length: 11
D gene: .
V gene: TRBV20-1
clone size: .
CDR3 DNA: TGCAGTGCTACATCCTACAATGAGCAGTTCTTC
CDR3 protein: CSATSYNEQFF

J gene: TRBJ2-6
CDR3 length: 15
D gene: TRBD1
V gene: TRBV6-1
clone size: .
CDR3 DNA: TGTGCCAGCAGTGAAGGACAGGGTGGGGCCAACGGCCTGACTTTC
CDR3 protein: CASSEGQGGANGLTF

J gene: TRBJ2-5
CDR3 length: 15
D gene: TRBD2
V gene: TRBV4-3
clone size: .
CDR3 DNA: TGCGCCAGCAGCCAATCACTAGCGCGGCAAGAGACCCAGTACTTC
CDR3 protein: CASSQSLARQETQYF